Listed below are T cell receptor beta chains from one sample, sequenced in a study of a mutant IDH1 vaccine in newly diagnosed glioma. Clones were read by immunoSEQ multiplex PCR, and TCRdb kept only the in-frame ones, dropping some. The data contain roughly 62,000 clones, around four fifths of them singletons. Which antigens these TCRs recognize remains unknown. Specimen: PBMCs, collected from a glioma patient whose treatment included an IDH1 peptide vaccine. These receptors were obtained from a woman in her forties or fifties with glioma. The conserved cysteine and the conserved F or W are not part of the CDR3 here. Only some rows state a clone size, as once, few, many or a class for expanded clones.

TRBV9	TRBJ1-2	-	ASSVAPLGQNYGYT
TRBV19	TRBJ2-3	-	ASSIDARDADTQY
TRBV9	TRBJ2-7	-	ASSVAGTGSYEQY
TRBV14	TRBJ1-4	-	ASSPQRQTGGNEKLF
TRBV13	TRBJ1-1	few	ASSLQGNTEAF
TRBV6-6	TRBJ2-7	few	ASSYSLERGFYEQY
TRBV19	TRBJ1-5	-	ATWGVSNQPQH
TRBV4-1	TRBJ2-5	-	ASSPGLAVETQY
TRBV18	TRBJ1-1	-	ASSRDPDGEAF
TRBV19	TRBJ1-3	-	ASRSGNTIY
TRBV19	TRBJ1-2	-	ASSQKPGHISYGYT
TRBV7-9	TRBJ1-4	-	ASSLRQTNEKLF
TRBV7-9	TRBJ1-1	once	ASRTDRGNTEAF
TRBV18	TRBJ1-6	-	ASSPSVDRNSPLH
TRBV14	TRBJ1-2	-	ASSQMNRGGYT
TRBV7-9	TRBJ2-5	-	ASSLGVGYQETQY
TRBV19	TRBJ2-2	few	ASSKRVGGELF
TRBV6-1	TRBJ1-2	-	ASSEGQQDSYT
TRBV19	TRBJ2-7	-	ASSMSRDPRQEQY
TRBV9	TRBJ2-3	-	ASSGGTGHLTDTQY
TRBV7-2	TRBJ1-6	few	ASSPSLPPLH
TRBV19	TRBJ1-2	-	ASSRSIVTGGVDGYGYT
TRBV18	TRBJ1-4	-	ASSASRKEREKLF
TRBV19	TRBJ1-6	-	ASSIARTSYNSPLH
TRBV19	TRBJ2-7	-	ASSNRHWGSYEQY
TRBV7-9	TRBJ1-4	-	ASSSRGGTTNEKLF
TRBV7-2	TRBJ2-5	-	ASSVSVVQETQY
TRBV6-1	TRBJ1-2	-	ASSETGYGYT
TRBV10-3	TRBJ2-5	-	AISTGKETQY
TRBV2	TRBJ1-5	few	ASSDNSNQPQH
TRBV19	TRBJ1-1	few	ASVGRYTEAF
TRBV4-1	TRBJ2-3	-	ASSQVSRVGTDTQY
TRBV5-1	TRBJ2-2	-	ASSLEVPANTGELF
TRBV6-5	TRBJ2-3	-	ASSPPGLITDTQY
TRBV9	TRBJ2-7	-	ASSVGVGRGMNEQY
TRBV6-5	TRBJ1-3	-	ASSLTGFNGNTIY
TRBV5-1	TRBJ1-2	-	ASSLGANYGYT
TRBV27	TRBJ1-2	-	ASTGRPGVLKAYGYT
TRBV7-9	TRBJ2-2	-	ASSFAGELF
TRBV15	TRBJ2-6	-	ATSRDLLGPGSSGANVLT
TRBV6-1	TRBJ2-3	few	ASSARRGASTDTQY
TRBV6-6	TRBJ1-1	-	ASTRVRTEAF
TRBV2	TRBJ2-2	-	ASSERGAFGTGELF
TRBV6-1	TRBJ1-2	-	ASSGEAIYGYT
TRBV7-7	TRBJ2-2	-	ASSKLGTGDTGELF
TRBV21-1	TRBJ1-4	-	ASSKAGGIGYEKLF
TRBV9	TRBJ2-7	-	ASSTGGPQYEQY
TRBV7-2	TRBJ2-2	-	ASSLDRYTGELF